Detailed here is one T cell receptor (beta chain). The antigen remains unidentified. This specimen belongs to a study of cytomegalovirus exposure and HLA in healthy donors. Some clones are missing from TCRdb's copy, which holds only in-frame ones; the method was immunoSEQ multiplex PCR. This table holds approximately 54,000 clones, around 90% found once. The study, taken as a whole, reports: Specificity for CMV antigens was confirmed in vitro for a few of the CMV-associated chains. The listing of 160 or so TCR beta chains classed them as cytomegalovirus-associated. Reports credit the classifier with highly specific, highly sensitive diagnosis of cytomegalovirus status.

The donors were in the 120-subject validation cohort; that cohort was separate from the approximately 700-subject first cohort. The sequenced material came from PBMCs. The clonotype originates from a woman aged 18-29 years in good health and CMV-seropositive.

CDR3 amino acids: CASSDSQNTEAFF. CDR3 sequence (DNA): TGTGCCAGCAGTGACTCCCAGAACACTGAAGCTTTCTTT. The chain uses TRBV6-4 and TRBJ1-1; D not resolved. Trimming removed 0 bases at V and 1 base at J, with 3 bases between. From germline, CDR1 is MRHNA and CDR2 SNTAGT. This CDR3 has 13 residues.